This T cell receptor beta chain was recovered during a study of blood T cell repertoires in COVID-19. Study background: Samples of COVID-19 (acute and convalescent) were obtained from the United States, Italy and Spain. PBMCs, B-cell-depleted T cells, or T cells were the source of the cDNA or gDNA that made up the material.

Original data processing: It was from reference gene primer amplification that nucleated cell counts were estimated. Libraries were prepared by immunoSEQ multiplex PCR; TCRdb keeps only in-frame clonotypes and omits some of them. V and J calls and clone size are copied from that table; D and trimming were computed from the DNA. The data contain roughly 500,000 clones, approximately 83% of them singletons. This CDR3 is built from 14 residues. Germline V gene lookup returns CDR1 SGDLS and CDR2 YYNGEE. Trimming took 4 bases from V and 6 from J, leaving 15 bases between them. This clone was found once. The specimen was peripheral blood. V and J are TRBV9 and TRBJ2-3; weak D call: TRBD1 (6 bases). The sequence was collected from a human donor in a cohort sampled during active COVID-19. DNA of the CDR3: TGTGCCAGCAGCCCACGAGGGGGTTCGGATACGCAGTATTTT. Translated: CASSPRGGSDTQYF.